This TCR beta chain is drawn from a study of cytomegalovirus exposure and HLA in healthy donors. Study-wide points: Reported results showed that the classifier diagnosed cytomegalovirus status with high specificity and sensitivity. The study designated fewer than 200 TCR beta chains cytomegalovirus-associated.

Sequencing was performed with immunoSEQ multiplex PCR; in TCRdb, only in-frame clones are kept and a portion is missing. The sample contains some 180,000 clones, roughly 81% of which appear only once. V lost 2 bases and J lost 3; bases outside the gene matches: 6. This CDR3 contains 17 residues. CDR1 SEHNR and CDR2 FQNEAQ come from the germline V gene (reference sequence). Comment on this clone: Its target is not known.

Sequenced material: PBMCs. This TCR came from a woman aged 30 to 39 in good health and CMV-seronegative. V gene TRBV7-9 combines with J gene TRBJ2-1; 11 positions match TRBD2. The chain's CDR3 is CASSLTSGRGGYNEQFF. The DNA for the CDR3 is TGTGCCAGCAGCTTAACTAGCGGGAGAGGGGGCTACAATGAGCAGTTCTTC.